This passage covers 16 T cell receptor beta chains from one sample sequenced in a study of T cells in Graves' hyperthyroidism and ophthalmopathy. Amplification targeted TCR beta CDR3 regions from RNA transcripts. Initially, a first-round RT-PCR of the TCR CDR3 employed the HTBI primer set. TCRdb processed the multiplex PCR reads anew with MiXCR; each CDR3 protein has one entry. The sample has 500,000 to 800,000 distinct CDR3 sequences, just under 45% seen once. Sequences were obtained from peripheral blood or thyroid tissue (not recorded which). Source of these receptors: an adult man with Graves' disease, either hyperthyroidism or ophthalmopathy (not recorded which).

In this sample, this clonotype turned up many times. The V call is TRBV2, the J call TRBJ1-1, with D uncertain. The CDR3 has 10 amino acids. Between the trimmed V and J ends, which lost 5 bases and 4 bases, there was a span of 2 bases. The germline V gene encodes CDR1 SNHLY and CDR2 FYNNEI. In DNA, the CDR3 is TGTGCCAGCAGTACCACTGAAGCTTTCTTT. Translation gives CASSTTEAFF.

This clonotype appeared a single time. V usage is TRBV10-3 and J usage is TRBJ2-3; D could derive from TRBD1 or TRBD2 (5 bases each). V dropped 2 bases and J dropped 1 base, with 10 bases sitting between them. CDR3 length: 15 residues. Germline lookup yields CDR1 ENHRY and CDR2 SYGVKD. Here the CDR3 reads CAISEGQGGTDTQYF. CDR3 sequence (DNA): TGTGCCATCAGTGAGGGGCAGGGAGGCACAGATACGCAGTATTTT.

This clonotype came up many times. This chain joins TRBV6-5 and TRBJ2-5; 9 nucleotides line up with TRBD2. The V gene end was trimmed by 2 bases and the J gene end by 4 bases; junction bases not matched to a gene: 2. This CDR3 has 14 residues. CDR1 and CDR2 from the germline V gene are MNHEY and SVGAGI. In DNA, the CDR3 is TGTGCCAGCAGTTACGGGCGGGAGGGAGAGACCCAGTACTTC. It codes for CASSYGREGETQYF.

J is TRBJ1-1 and V is TRBV5-1; the D is unclear. The germline V gene encodes CDR1 SGHRS and CDR2 YFSETQ. The CDR3 totals 13 residues. V was cut by 4 bases and J by 10 bases, with 17 bases left in between. The DNA of the CDR3 is TGCGCCAGCAGCCAAGAGTTTGTTTCATTAGCTTTCTTT. This sequence encodes CASSQEFVSLAFF.

This chain links TRBV25-1 with TRBJ1-4; no reliable D call. The germline gives CDR1 MGHDK, CDR2 SYGVNS. V gave up 0 bases and J gave up 5 bases, with 10 bases separating them. The CDR3 runs to 15 residues. CDR3 bases: TGTGCCAGCAGTGAATATCTTGGTGGGAATGAAAAACTGTTTTTT. It translates to CASSEYLGGNEKLFF.

The chain carries TRBV5-6 and TRBJ1-6; TRBD1 agrees at 10 bases. In germline, CDR1 is SGHDT, CDR2 YYEEEE. V dropped 2 bases and J dropped 7; count of bases not matched to a gene: 6. This CDR3 has 16 amino acids. Here the CDR3 reads CASSFDRGRGNSPLHF. The CDR3 DNA sequence: TGTGCCAGCAGCTTTGACAGGGGGCGCGGAAATTCACCCCTCCACTTT.

This clonotype was observed once. V and J are TRBV20-1 and TRBJ2-2; weak D call: TRBD1 (6 bases). The CDR3 is made up of 14 amino acids. CDR1 is DFQATT and CDR2 is SNEGSKA in the germline V gene (reference sequence). V was cut by 5 bases and J by 6 bases, with 16 bases left in between. Here the CDR3 DNA reads TGCAGTGCTCAACCATCGAACAGGGCCGGGGAGCTGTTTTTT. It is translated as CSAQPSNRAGELFF.

This clonotype was observed many times. This sequence joins TRBV10-3 and TRBJ1-5; 9 bases are a match to TRBD1. V was pared by 6 bases and J by 4 bases, with 1 base of the junction left unmatched. The CDR3 has 13 amino acids. The germline V gene has CDR1 ENHRY and CDR2 SYGVKD. DNA for the CDR3: TGTGCCATCAGAGGGACAGGGAATCAGCCCCAGCATTTT. Encoded protein: CAIRGTGNQPQHF.

The table lists this clonotype with many counts. The chain combines TRBV7-2 with TRBJ1-5; D is undetermined. CDR1 and CDR2 (germline): SGHTA, FQGNSA. Trimming cost V 1 base and J 4 bases, with 11 bases left between them. The CDR3 loop spans 15 amino acids. Here the CDR3 DNA reads TGTGCCAGCAGCTTAGGACGTGGCGCTAATCAGCCCCAGCATTTT. Its translation: CASSLGRGANQPQHF.

In the case of this clonotype: Relative to the germline gene, one junction end is altered; a read error may explain this. J is TRBJ1-3 and V is TRBV7-2; a possible D gene is TRBD1 (5 bases). The germline V gene encodes CDR1 SGHTA and CDR2 FQGNSA. The CDR3 sequence is 18 residues long. In DNA, the CDR3 is TGTGCCAGCAGCTTATCGCTTGGTACAGGCGTCTCTGAAAACACCATATATTTT. The encoded protein is CASSLSLGTGVSENTIYF. Drawing the rest from reference TRBV7-2 and TRBJ1-3, the complete variable domain is GAGVSQSPSNKVTEKGKDVELRCDPISGHTALYWYRQSLGQGLEFLIYFQGNSAPDKSGLPSDRFSAERTGGSVSTLTIQRTQQEDSAVYLCASSLSLGTGVSENTIYFGEGSWLTVV.

The gene calls are TRBV6-4 and TRBJ2-7; 8 bases fit TRBD2. The CDR3 spans 15 residues. Germline assignment: CDR1 MRHNA and CDR2 SNTAGT. Trimming took 2 bases from V and 6 from J; bases not matched to a gene: 9. The DNA of the CDR3 is TGTGCCAGCAGTGACCCCAGCGGGAGTTTAGGCGAGCAGTACTTC. It yields the protein CASSDPSGSLGEQYF.

In the case of this clonotype: A much bigger clone sits one base away, suggesting this may be a read error. This chain links TRBV5-5 with TRBJ1-5, with D possibly matching TRBD1 (6 bases). The germline V gene encodes CDR1 SGHKS and CDR2 YYEKEE (reference sequence). There are 14 residues in the CDR3. Trimming pared 3 bases from V and 7 bases from J, leaving 14 bases between. Written as DNA, the CDR3 is TGTGCCAGCAGCTATCGGCAGGGGTGGCAGCCCCAGCATTTT. As protein: CASSYRQGWQPQHF.

In this sample, this clonotype turned up many times. This rearrangement joins TRBV15 to TRBJ1-1; 7 bases line up with TRBD1. The germline CDR1 and CDR2 sequences are LNHNV and YYDKDF (reference sequence). The CDR3 is 14 amino acids. Unmatched junction bases numbered 4, after V lost 5 bases and J lost 1 base. CDR3 sequence: CATSPRQGNTEAFF. The CDR3 bases are TGTGCCACCAGCCCCCGACAGGGGAACACTGAAGCTTTCTTT.

The count of this clonotype is one. The V and J genes are TRBV15 and TRBJ1-2, with 7 bases lining up with TRBD1. Germline V gene sequence: CDR1 LNHNV, CDR2 YYDKDF (reference sequence). After removal of 0 bases from V and 3 bases from J, the junction contained 4 bases not matched to a gene. The CDR3 has 15 residues. CDR3: CATSRDRQGDYGYTF. The CDR3 DNA sequence: TGTGCCACCAGCAGAGATAGACAGGGTGACTATGGCTACACCTTC.

This chain uses TRBV20-1 with TRBJ2-5; 7 positions agree with TRBD2. Trimming at V came to 2 bases and at J to 4 bases, leaving 7 bases not matched to a gene. CDR1 is DFQATT, CDR2 SNEGSKA, per germline (reference sequence). CDR3 length equals 14 residues. Here the CDR3 DNA reads TGCAGTGCTAGACCCCGACTAGCTCGAGAGACCCAGTACTTC. Its translation: CSARPRLARETQYF.

The chain carries TRBV20-1 and TRBJ1-5; D might be TRBD1 (6 bases). The CDR3 is 17 residues long. CDR1 DFQATT and CDR2 SNEGSKA come from the germline V gene (reference sequence). Trimming pared 4 bases from V and 0 bases from J, leaving 19 bases between. The CDR3 is CSATGTTAPYSNQPQHF. In DNA form, the CDR3 reads TGCAGTGCTACCGGGACAACGGCCCCATATAGCAATCAGCCCCAGCATTTT.